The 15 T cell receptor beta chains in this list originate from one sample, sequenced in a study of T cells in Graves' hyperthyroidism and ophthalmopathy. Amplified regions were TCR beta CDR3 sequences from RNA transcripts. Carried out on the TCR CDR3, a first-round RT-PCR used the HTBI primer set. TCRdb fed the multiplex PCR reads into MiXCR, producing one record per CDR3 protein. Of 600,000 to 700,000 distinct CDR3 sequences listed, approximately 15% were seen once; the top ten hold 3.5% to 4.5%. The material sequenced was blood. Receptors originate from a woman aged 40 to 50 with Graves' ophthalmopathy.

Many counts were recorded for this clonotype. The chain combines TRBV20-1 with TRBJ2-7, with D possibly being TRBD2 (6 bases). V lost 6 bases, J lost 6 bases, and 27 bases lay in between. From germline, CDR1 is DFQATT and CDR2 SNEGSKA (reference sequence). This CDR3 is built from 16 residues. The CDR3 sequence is CSAGRSSGLYSSEQYF. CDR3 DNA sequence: TGCAGTGCAGGTAGGAGCAGTGGACTATATTCAAGCGAGCAGTACTTC.

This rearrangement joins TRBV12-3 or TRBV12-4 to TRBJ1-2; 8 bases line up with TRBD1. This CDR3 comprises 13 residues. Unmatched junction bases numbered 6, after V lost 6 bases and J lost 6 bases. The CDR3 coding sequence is TGTGCCAGCAGAAAGACAGGGGCCGATGGCTACACCTTC. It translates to CASRKTGADGYTF.

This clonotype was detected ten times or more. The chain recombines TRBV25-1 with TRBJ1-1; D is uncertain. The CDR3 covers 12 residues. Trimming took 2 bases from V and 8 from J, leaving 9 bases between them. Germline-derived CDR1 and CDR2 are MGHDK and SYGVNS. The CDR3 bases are TGTGCCAGCAGTGAAGGGAGACACGAAGCTTTCTTT. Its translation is CASSEGRHEAFF.

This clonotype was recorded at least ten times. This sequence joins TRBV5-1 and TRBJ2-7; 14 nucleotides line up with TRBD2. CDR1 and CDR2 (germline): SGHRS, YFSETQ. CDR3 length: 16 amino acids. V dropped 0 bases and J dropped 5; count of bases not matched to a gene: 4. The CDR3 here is CASSLAPGLAGDEQYF. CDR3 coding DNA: TGCGCCAGCAGCTTGGCCCCGGGACTAGCGGGAGACGAGCAGTACTTC.

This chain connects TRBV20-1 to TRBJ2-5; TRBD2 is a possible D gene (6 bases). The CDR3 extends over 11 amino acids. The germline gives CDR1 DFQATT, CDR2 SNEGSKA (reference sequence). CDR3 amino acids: CSGTSKETQYF. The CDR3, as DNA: TGCAGCGGGACTTCTAAAGAGACCCAGTACTTC.

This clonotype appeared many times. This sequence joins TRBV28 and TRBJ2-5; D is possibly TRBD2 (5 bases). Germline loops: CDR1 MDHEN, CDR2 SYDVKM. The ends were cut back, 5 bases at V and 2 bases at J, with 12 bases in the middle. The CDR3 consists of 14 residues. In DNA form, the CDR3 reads TGTGCCAGCAGTGGACTGCGCGGACAAGAGACCCAGTACTTC. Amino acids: CASSGLRGQETQYF.

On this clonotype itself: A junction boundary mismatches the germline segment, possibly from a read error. The CDR3 nucleotides are TGTGCCTGCAGCCTCGCAGGGGGCGCTGAAGCTTTCTTT. This sequence encodes CACSLAGGAEAFF. The chain couples TRBV12-3 or TRBV12-4 to TRBJ1-1, with 8 bases that match TRBD1. The CDR3 consists of 13 residues.

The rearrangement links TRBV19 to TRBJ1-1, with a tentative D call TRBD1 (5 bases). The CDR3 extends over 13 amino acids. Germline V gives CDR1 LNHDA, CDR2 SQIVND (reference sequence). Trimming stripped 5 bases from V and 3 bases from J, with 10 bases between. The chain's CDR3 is CASSWTRDTEAFF. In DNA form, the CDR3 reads TGTGCCAGTAGTTGGACAAGGGACACTGAAGCTTTCTTT.

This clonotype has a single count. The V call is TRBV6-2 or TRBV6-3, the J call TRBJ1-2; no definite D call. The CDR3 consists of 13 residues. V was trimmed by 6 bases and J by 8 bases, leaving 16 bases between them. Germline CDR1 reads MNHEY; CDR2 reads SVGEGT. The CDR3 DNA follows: TGTGCCAGCAGATTCGGACTTTCTCGAGGCTACACCTTC. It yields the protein CASRFGLSRGYTF.

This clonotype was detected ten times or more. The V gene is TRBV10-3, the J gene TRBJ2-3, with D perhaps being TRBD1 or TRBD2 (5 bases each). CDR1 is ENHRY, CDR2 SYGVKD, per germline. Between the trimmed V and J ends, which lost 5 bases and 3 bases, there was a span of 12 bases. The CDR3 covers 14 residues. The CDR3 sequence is CAISRGGGTDTQYF. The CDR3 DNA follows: TGTGCCATCAGTAGGGGTGGGGGAACAGATACGCAGTATTTT.

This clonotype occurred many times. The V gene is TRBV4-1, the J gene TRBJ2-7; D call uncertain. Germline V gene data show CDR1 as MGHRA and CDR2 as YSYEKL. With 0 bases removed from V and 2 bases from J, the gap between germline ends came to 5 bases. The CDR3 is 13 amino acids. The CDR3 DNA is TGCGCCAGCAGCCAAGATCAGACCTACGAGCAGTACTTC. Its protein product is CASSQDQTYEQYF.

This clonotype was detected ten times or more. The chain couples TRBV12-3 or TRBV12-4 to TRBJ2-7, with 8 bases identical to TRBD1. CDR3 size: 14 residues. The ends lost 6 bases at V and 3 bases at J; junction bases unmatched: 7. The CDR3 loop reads CASRPPGGGYEQYF. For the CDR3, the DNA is TGTGCCAGCAGGCCTCCAGGGGGCGGCTACGAGCAGTACTTC.

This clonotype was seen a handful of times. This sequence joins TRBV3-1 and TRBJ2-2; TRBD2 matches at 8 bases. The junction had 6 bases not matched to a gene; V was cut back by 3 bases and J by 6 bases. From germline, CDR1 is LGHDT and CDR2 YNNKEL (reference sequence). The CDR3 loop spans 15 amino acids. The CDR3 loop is CASSHSWGLAGELFF. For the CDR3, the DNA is TGTGCCAGCAGCCACAGTTGGGGACTAGCCGGGGAGCTGTTTTTT.

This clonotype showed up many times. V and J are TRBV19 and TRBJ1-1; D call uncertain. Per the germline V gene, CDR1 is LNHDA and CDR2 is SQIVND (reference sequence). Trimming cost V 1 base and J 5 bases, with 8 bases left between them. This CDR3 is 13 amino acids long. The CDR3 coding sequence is TGTGCCAGTAGTATAGGGCCCCGAACTGAAGCTTTCTTT. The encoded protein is CASSIGPRTEAFF. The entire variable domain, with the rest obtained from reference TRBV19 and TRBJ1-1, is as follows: DGGITQSPKYLFRKEGQNVTLSCEQNLNHDAMYWYRQDPGQGLRLIYYSQIVNDFQKGDIAEGYSVSREKKESFPLTVTSAQKNPTAFYLCASSIGPRTEAFFGQGTRLTVV.

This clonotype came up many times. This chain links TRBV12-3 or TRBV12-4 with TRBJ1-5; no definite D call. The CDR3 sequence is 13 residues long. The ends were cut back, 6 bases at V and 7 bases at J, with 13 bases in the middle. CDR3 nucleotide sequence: TGTGCCAGCAGCCTAGATAGGCTCCAGCCCCAGCATTTT. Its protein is CASSLDRLQPQHF.